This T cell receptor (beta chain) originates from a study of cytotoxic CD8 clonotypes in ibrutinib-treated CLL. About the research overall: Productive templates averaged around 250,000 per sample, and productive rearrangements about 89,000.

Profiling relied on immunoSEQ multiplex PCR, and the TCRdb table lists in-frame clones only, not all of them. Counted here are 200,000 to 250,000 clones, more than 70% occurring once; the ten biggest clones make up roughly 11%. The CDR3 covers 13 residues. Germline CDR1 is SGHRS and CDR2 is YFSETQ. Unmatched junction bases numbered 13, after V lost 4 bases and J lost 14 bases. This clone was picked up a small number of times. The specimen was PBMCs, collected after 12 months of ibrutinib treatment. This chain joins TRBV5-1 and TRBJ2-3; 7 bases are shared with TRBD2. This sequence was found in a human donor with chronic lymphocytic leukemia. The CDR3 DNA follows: TGCGCCAGCAGCCCGCTCCCCGGCGGGAGTTCGTATTTT. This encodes CASSPLPGGSSYF.